The rows below give T cell receptor beta chains drawn from one sample of a study of shared clonotypes between healthy human individuals. Sequenced by immunoSEQ multiplex PCR; TCRdb stores in-frame clones only, minus some. The data show about 1.5 million clones, around 98% seen once. Sequenced input: naive CD4+ T cells sorted from blood. The origin of the receptors is a man aged 25 to 40 in good health. The CDR3 runs from the conserved cysteine through the conserved F or W. Each record gives: D gene, clone size, J gene, V gene, CDR3 length, CDR3 protein, CDR3 DNA. A D gene is named only where the DNA matches it firmly. Only part of the rows carry a size: once, few, many, or a class if the clone is expanded.

d_call: -; clone_size: -; j_call: TRBJ2-7; v_call: TRBV5-1; cdr3_length: 14; cdr3_aa: CASSLDQGGYEQYF; cdr3_nt: TGCGCCAGCAGCTTGGACCAGGGGGGGTACGAGCAGTACTTC
d_call: -; clone_size: -; j_call: TRBJ1-4; v_call: TRBV4-1; cdr3_length: 16; cdr3_aa: CASSQVVGSTNEKLFF; cdr3_nt: TGCGCCAGCAGCCAAGTGGTAGGGTCAACTAATGAAAAACTGTTTTTT
d_call: -; clone_size: -; j_call: TRBJ1-5; v_call: TRBV6-1; cdr3_length: 12; cdr3_aa: CASRGGNQPQHF; cdr3_nt: TGTGCCAGCCGGGGCGGGAATCAGCCCCAGCATTTT
d_call: TRBD1; clone_size: -; j_call: TRBJ2-1; v_call: TRBV10-1; cdr3_length: 17; cdr3_aa: CASSNSGTGSWFNEQFF; cdr3_nt: TGCGCCAGCAGCAATTCCGGGACAGGGTCCTGGTTCAATGAGCAGTTCTTC
d_call: -; clone_size: -; j_call: TRBJ2-7; v_call: TRBV11-1; cdr3_length: 18; cdr3_aa: CASSLYLPGAANSYEQYF; cdr3_nt: TGTGCCAGCAGCTTATATCTGCCGGGGGCAGCCAACTCCTACGAGCAGTACTTC
d_call: TRBD2; clone_size: -; j_call: TRBJ2-7; v_call: TRBV6-1; cdr3_length: 14; cdr3_aa: CASTSGLSSYEQYF; cdr3_nt: TGTGCCAGCACTAGCGGTTTAAGCTCCTACGAGCAGTACTTC
d_call: -; clone_size: -; j_call: TRBJ2-2; v_call: TRBV5-4; cdr3_length: 17; cdr3_aa: CASSWAGGPANTGELFF; cdr3_nt: TGTGCCAGCAGCTGGGCGGGCGGACCCGCGAACACCGGGGAGCTGTTTTTT
d_call: -; clone_size: -; j_call: TRBJ2-2; v_call: TRBV11-1; cdr3_length: 14; cdr3_aa: CASSPTERTGELFF; cdr3_nt: TGTGCCAGCAGCCCCACAGAGCGAACCGGGGAGCTGTTTTTT
d_call: -; clone_size: -; j_call: TRBJ1-5; v_call: TRBV2; cdr3_length: 15; cdr3_aa: CASSAEVYSNQPQHF; cdr3_nt: TGTGCCAGCAGCGCCGAAGTTTATAGCAATCAGCCCCAGCATTTT
d_call: -; clone_size: -; j_call: TRBJ2-2; v_call: TRBV10-3; cdr3_length: 15; cdr3_aa: CAISESGTNTGELFF; cdr3_nt: TGTGCCATCAGTGAGTCAGGGACAAACACCGGGGAGCTGTTTTTT
d_call: -; clone_size: -; j_call: TRBJ1-1; v_call: TRBV6-5; cdr3_length: 14; cdr3_aa: CASSYGGPGPEAFF; cdr3_nt: TGTGCCAGCAGTTACGGAGGGCCCGGCCCTGAAGCTTTCTTT
d_call: -; clone_size: -; j_call: TRBJ2-6; v_call: TRBV2; cdr3_length: 17; cdr3_aa: CASSADRFSSGANVLTF; cdr3_nt: TGTGCCAGCAGCGCAGACAGGTTTAGCTCTGGGGCCAACGTCCTGACTTTC
d_call: -; clone_size: -; j_call: TRBJ2-7; v_call: TRBV9; cdr3_length: 14; cdr3_aa: CASSVGDRSYEQYF; cdr3_nt: TGTGCCAGCAGCGTTGGGGACCGGAGCTACGAGCAGTACTTC
d_call: -; clone_size: -; j_call: TRBJ2-7; v_call: TRBV28; cdr3_length: 12; cdr3_aa: CASFRGPYEQYF; cdr3_nt: TGTGCCAGCTTCCGTGGCCCCTACGAGCAGTACTTC
d_call: -; clone_size: -; j_call: TRBJ2-1; v_call: TRBV5-4; cdr3_length: 14; cdr3_aa: CASSRTKGGVEQFF; cdr3_nt: TGTGCCAGCAGCCGAACTAAGGGGGGGGTCGAGCAGTTCTTC
d_call: -; clone_size: -; j_call: TRBJ2-7; v_call: TRBV18; cdr3_length: 14; cdr3_aa: CASSPTSRDYEQYF; cdr3_nt: TGTGCCAGCTCACCTACTAGTAGGGACTACGAGCAGTACTTC
d_call: TRBD1; clone_size: -; j_call: TRBJ2-7; v_call: TRBV6-1; cdr3_length: 12; cdr3_aa: CASDRGPYEQYF; cdr3_nt: TGTGCCAGCGACAGGGGCCCCTACGAGCAGTACTTC
d_call: TRBD2; clone_size: -; j_call: TRBJ2-7; v_call: TRBV10-3; cdr3_length: 17; cdr3_aa: CAISEGGLGRAPTVQYF; cdr3_nt: TGTGCCATCAGTGAGGGGGGACTAGGACGTGCGCCTACGGTGCAGTACTTC
d_call: -; clone_size: -; j_call: TRBJ1-2; v_call: TRBV7-2; cdr3_length: 16; cdr3_aa: CASSLELRPSTYGYTF; cdr3_nt: TGTGCCAGCAGCTTAGAGCTTCGGCCTTCAACCTATGGCTACACCTTC
d_call: -; clone_size: -; j_call: TRBJ1-2; v_call: TRBV18; cdr3_length: 13; cdr3_aa: CASSPGEVNGYTF; cdr3_nt: TGTGCCAGCTCTCCAGGGGAGGTTAATGGCTACACCTTC
d_call: TRBD1; clone_size: -; j_call: TRBJ1-3; v_call: TRBV9; cdr3_length: 18; cdr3_aa: CASSPLLGTGVFGNTIYF; cdr3_nt: TGTGCCAGCAGCCCCCTTTTGGGGACAGGGGTTTTCGGAAACACCATATATTTT
d_call: -; clone_size: -; j_call: TRBJ1-5; v_call: TRBV30; cdr3_length: 14; cdr3_aa: CAWSVGTPNQPQHF; cdr3_nt: TGTGCCTGGAGTGTGGGGACACCAAATCAGCCCCAGCATTTT
d_call: TRBD1; clone_size: -; j_call: TRBJ2-7; v_call: TRBV5-1; cdr3_length: 14; cdr3_aa: CASSARGQGGEQYF; cdr3_nt: TGCGCCAGCAGCGCTAGGGGACAGGGGGGCGAGCAGTACTTC
d_call: TRBD1; clone_size: -; j_call: TRBJ2-7; v_call: TRBV6-5; cdr3_length: 15; cdr3_aa: CASSYSRDRGYEQYF; cdr3_nt: TGTGCCAGCAGTTACTCCCGGGACAGGGGATACGAGCAGTACTTC
d_call: TRBD2; clone_size: -; j_call: TRBJ2-7; v_call: TRBV11-2; cdr3_length: 16; cdr3_aa: CASSLGRLAGRDEQYF; cdr3_nt: TGTGCCAGCAGCTTAGGGAGACTAGCGGGAAGGGACGAGCAGTACTTC
d_call: -; clone_size: -; j_call: TRBJ2-2; v_call: TRBV27; cdr3_length: 13; cdr3_aa: CASSLFASGELFF; cdr3_nt: TGTGCCAGCAGTTTATTCGCAAGCGGGGAGCTGTTTTTT
d_call: -; clone_size: -; j_call: TRBJ1-5; v_call: TRBV27; cdr3_length: 15; cdr3_aa: CASGISPNSNQPQHF; cdr3_nt: TGTGCCAGCGGCATCAGCCCTAATAGCAATCAGCCCCAGCATTTT
d_call: -; clone_size: -; j_call: TRBJ1-3; v_call: TRBV29-1; cdr3_length: 12; cdr3_aa: CSVASSGNTIYF; cdr3_nt: TGCAGCGTTGCTAGCTCTGGAAACACCATATATTTT
d_call: -; clone_size: -; j_call: TRBJ2-7; v_call: TRBV27; cdr3_length: 13; cdr3_aa: CASSFRETYEQYF; cdr3_nt: TGTGCCAGCAGTTTCCGGGAAACCTACGAGCAGTACTTC
d_call: -; clone_size: once; j_call: TRBJ2-3; v_call: TRBV9; cdr3_length: 16; cdr3_aa: CASSVDGGSGVDTQYF; cdr3_nt: TGTGCCAGCAGCGTAGACGGTGGGAGTGGGGTAGATACGCAGTATTTT
d_call: TRBD1; clone_size: -; j_call: TRBJ2-3; v_call: TRBV29-1; cdr3_length: 15; cdr3_aa: CSVEPGQGSTDTQYF; cdr3_nt: TGCAGCGTCGAGCCGGGACAGGGAAGCACAGATACGCAGTATTTT
d_call: TRBD2; clone_size: -; j_call: TRBJ2-3; v_call: TRBV7-2; cdr3_length: 16; cdr3_aa: CASSPPGLAGSDTQYF; cdr3_nt: TGTGCCAGCAGCCCACCGGGACTAGCGGGATCAGATACGCAGTATTTT
d_call: TRBD2; clone_size: once; j_call: TRBJ2-1; v_call: TRBV6-6; cdr3_length: 16; cdr3_aa: CASSIETSGRGGEQFF; cdr3_nt: TGTGCCAGCAGTATAGAGACTAGCGGGAGGGGGGGTGAGCAGTTCTTC
d_call: -; clone_size: -; j_call: TRBJ2-2; v_call: TRBV27; cdr3_length: 16; cdr3_aa: CASSLRGRGRTGELFF; cdr3_nt: TGTGCCAGCAGTTTGAGGGGCAGGGGACGAACCGGGGAGCTGTTTTTT
d_call: TRBD2; clone_size: -; j_call: TRBJ2-1; v_call: TRBV14; cdr3_length: 20; cdr3_aa: CASSQDKLAGVGISYNEQFF; cdr3_nt: TGTGCCAGCAGCCAAGATAAACTAGCGGGAGTAGGGATCTCCTACAATGAGCAGTTCTTC
d_call: -; clone_size: -; j_call: TRBJ2-2; v_call: TRBV7-2; cdr3_length: 14; cdr3_aa: CASSLDGRAGELFF; cdr3_nt: TGTGCCAGCAGCTTAGATGGGCGCGCCGGGGAGCTGTTTTTT
d_call: -; clone_size: -; j_call: TRBJ2-1; v_call: TRBV5-1; cdr3_length: 17; cdr3_aa: CASSLISGAGLTNEQFF; cdr3_nt: TGCGCCAGCAGCTTGATTTCGGGGGCGGGTCTAACCAATGAGCAGTTCTTC
d_call: TRBD2; clone_size: once; j_call: TRBJ2-7; v_call: TRBV28; cdr3_length: 12; cdr3_aa: CASSGGSYEQYF; cdr3_nt: TGTGCCAGCAGTGGCGGGAGTTACGAGCAGTACTTC
d_call: -; clone_size: -; j_call: TRBJ2-2; v_call: TRBV5-5; cdr3_length: 14; cdr3_aa: CASSYVPGPGELFF; cdr3_nt: TGTGCCAGCAGCTACGTCCCCGGGCCCGGGGAGCTGTTTTTT
d_call: -; clone_size: -; j_call: TRBJ2-3; v_call: TRBV5-1; cdr3_length: 16; cdr3_aa: CASSQGLTGNTDTQYF; cdr3_nt: TGCGCCAGCAGCCAGGGCCTTACGGGAAACACAGATACGCAGTATTTT
d_call: -; clone_size: once; j_call: TRBJ1-2; v_call: TRBV4-1; cdr3_length: 14; cdr3_aa: CASSQRDTLYGYTF; cdr3_nt: TGCGCCAGCAGCCAAAGAGACACTCTCTATGGCTACACCTTC
d_call: -; clone_size: -; j_call: TRBJ2-7; v_call: TRBV2; cdr3_length: 15; cdr3_aa: CACVPRGPGPYEQYF; cdr3_nt: TGTGCCTGCGTACCAAGGGGACCCGGACCCTACGAGCAGTACTTC
d_call: -; clone_size: once; j_call: TRBJ2-2; v_call: TRBV19; cdr3_length: 12; cdr3_aa: CASSILSGELFF; cdr3_nt: TGTGCCAGTAGTATACTCTCTGGGGAGCTGTTTTTT
d_call: -; clone_size: -; j_call: TRBJ2-3; v_call: TRBV19; cdr3_length: 15; cdr3_aa: CASSFDRRNTDTQYF; cdr3_nt: TGTGCCAGTAGTTTTGACCGCAGGAACACAGATACGCAGTATTTT
d_call: -; clone_size: -; j_call: TRBJ2-1; v_call: TRBV11-2; cdr3_length: 13; cdr3_aa: CASSLGTYNEQFF; cdr3_nt: TGTGCCAGCAGCTTAGGGACATACAATGAGCAGTTCTTC